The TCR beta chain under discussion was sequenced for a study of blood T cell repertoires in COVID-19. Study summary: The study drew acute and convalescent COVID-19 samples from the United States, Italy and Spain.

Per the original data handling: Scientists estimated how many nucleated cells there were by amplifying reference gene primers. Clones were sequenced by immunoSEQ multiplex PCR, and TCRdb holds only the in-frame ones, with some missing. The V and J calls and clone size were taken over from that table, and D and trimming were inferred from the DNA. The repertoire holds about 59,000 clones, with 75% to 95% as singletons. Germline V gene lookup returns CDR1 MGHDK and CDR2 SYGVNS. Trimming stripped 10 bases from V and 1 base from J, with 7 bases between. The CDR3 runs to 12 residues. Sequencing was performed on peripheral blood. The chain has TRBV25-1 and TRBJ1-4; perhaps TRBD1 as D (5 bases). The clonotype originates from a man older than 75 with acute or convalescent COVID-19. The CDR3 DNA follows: TGTGCCACCCAGGGAACTAATGAAAAACTGTTTTTT. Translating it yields CATQGTNEKLFF.